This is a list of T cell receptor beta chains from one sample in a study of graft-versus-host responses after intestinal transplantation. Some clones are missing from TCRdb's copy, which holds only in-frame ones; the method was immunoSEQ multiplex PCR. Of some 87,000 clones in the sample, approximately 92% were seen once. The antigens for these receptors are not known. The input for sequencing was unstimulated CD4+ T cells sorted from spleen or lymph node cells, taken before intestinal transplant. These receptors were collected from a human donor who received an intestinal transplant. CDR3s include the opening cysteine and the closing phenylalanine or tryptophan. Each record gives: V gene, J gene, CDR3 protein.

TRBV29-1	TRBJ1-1	CSVVGGVTEAFF
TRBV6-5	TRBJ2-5	CASSYSRETQYF
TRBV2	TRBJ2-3	CASRETSGTDTQYF
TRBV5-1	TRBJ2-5	CASSLAHGQFGETQYF
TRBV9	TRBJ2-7	CASSVDGGRSYEQYF
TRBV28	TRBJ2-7	CASRVLKRAGEGEQYF
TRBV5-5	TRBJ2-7	CASILGERASGRDYEQYF
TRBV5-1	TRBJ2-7	CASSLTRGDEQYF
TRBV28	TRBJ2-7	CASSLAGAYEQYF
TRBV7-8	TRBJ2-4	CASSLVGGRTKNIQYF
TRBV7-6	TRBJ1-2	CASSLARGTGNGYTF
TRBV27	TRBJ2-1	CASSLSETPGLGGFFYNEQFF
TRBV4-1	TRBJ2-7	CASRDPGRSIYEQYF
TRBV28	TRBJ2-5	CASSLRTSETQETQYF